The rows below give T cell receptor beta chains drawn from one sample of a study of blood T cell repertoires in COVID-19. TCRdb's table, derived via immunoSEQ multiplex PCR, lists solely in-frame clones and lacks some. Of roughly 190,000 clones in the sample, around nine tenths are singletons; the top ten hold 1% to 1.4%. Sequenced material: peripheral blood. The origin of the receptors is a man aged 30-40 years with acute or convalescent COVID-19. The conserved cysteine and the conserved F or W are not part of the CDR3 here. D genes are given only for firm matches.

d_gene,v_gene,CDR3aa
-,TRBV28,ASSLVRESRETQY
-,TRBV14,ASSIQSAAEAF
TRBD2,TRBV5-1,ASSLDASGGTDTQY
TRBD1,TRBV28,ASTQQGKSGYT
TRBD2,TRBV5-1,ASSLAYQRGEGEQF
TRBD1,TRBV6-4,ASSSGQGGNNEQF
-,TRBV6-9,ASSYVRRPYEQY
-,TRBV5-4,ASSLEGVGAF
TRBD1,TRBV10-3,ATSGGTGSNEQF
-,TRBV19,ASIGLLQGDTNEKLF
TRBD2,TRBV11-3,ASSSYLSGASTDTQY
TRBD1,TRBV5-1,ASSLTGGYEKLF
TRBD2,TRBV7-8,ASSLRGLASGSLGTGELF
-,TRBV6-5,ASSYWGVDT
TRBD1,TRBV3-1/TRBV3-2,ASSRPKGQGAGELF
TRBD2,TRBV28,ASSLGGGPYNEQF
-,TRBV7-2,ASSSRAQGYQPQH
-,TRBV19,ASSLRREVEKLF
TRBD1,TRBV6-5,ASSYRGTGKETQY
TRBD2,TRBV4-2,ASSQVIAGGRSYEQY
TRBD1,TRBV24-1,ATSDPLPGQGFNEQF
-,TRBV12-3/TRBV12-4,ASTDSPGTEAF
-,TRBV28,ASSLGGSGNQPQH
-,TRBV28,ASSLRPGLRNTEAF
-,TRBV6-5,ASSSKRRNTGELF
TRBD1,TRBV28,ASSPGGTGNTIY
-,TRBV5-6,ASSLYRVWGTDTQY
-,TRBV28,ASSLLTAVMNTEAF
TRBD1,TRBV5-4,ASSPGDRETEAF
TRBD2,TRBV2,ASSQTSGPTYEQY
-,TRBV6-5,ASSSFSTDTQY
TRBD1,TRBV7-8,ASSLTGQVDVPQH
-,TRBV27,ARPGPGLIYEQY
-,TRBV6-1,ASSVAQGREKLF
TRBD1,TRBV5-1,ASSLLQGSHTEAF
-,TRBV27,ASSSSLSYNEQF
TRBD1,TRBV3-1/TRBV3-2,ASSPDDRGDYGYT
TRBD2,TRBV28,ASRKHSGRATDEQF
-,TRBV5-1,ASSLSYQGSLYNEQF
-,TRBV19,ASSIDGVGDLRGNQPQH
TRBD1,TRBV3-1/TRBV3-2,ASSQYGTGNTNYGYT
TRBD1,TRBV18,ASSRTYLTGPSYEQY
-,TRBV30,AWSAARVETLH
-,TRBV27,ASGWGRGDTQY
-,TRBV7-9,ATGLRNEKLF
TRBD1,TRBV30,AWSTRGEKLF
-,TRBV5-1,ASSLVPGEDEKLF
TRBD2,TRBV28,ASSLIAGFYNEQF
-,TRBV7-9,ASKAGNNSPLH
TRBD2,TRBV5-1,ASSLGTSGGRDTQY
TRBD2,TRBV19,ASRPDRTGTSRVGQY